The sequence of this T cell receptor beta chain was determined in a study of cytomegalovirus exposure and HLA in healthy donors. The PCR was carried out with 60 Vbeta primers and 13 Jbeta primers. Sequenced by immunoSEQ multiplex PCR; TCRdb stores in-frame clones only, minus some. The profile shows over 80,000 clones, about 79% of them singletons. Sequencing input: PBMCs. The clonotype comes from a female donor in good health and CMV-seronegative.

The CDR3 coding sequence is TGTGCCAGTAGTAGGAATCGGGTTGAGGGGCCCCAGCATTTT. Amino acids: CASSRNRVEGPQHF. This sequence joins TRBV19 and TRBJ1-5; D unresolved. Trimming took 4 bases from V and 9 from J, leaving 16 bases between them. Looked up from germline, CDR1 is LNHDA and CDR2 is SQIVND (reference sequence). This CDR3 spans 14 amino acids.